One sample yielded the 18 T cell receptor beta chains listed below, sequenced in a study of tissue T cells after allogeneic stem cell transplantation. The repertoire was sequenced with immunoSEQ multiplex PCR; TCRdb's copy has only in-frame clones and lacks some. The sample records 45,000 to 50,000 clones, roughly 75% being singletons. Source material: sorted cells pooled from one or two spleens. The receptors originated from a pool of C57BL/6 mice in good health.

In the case of this clone: Mouse gene names apply. CDR3 loop: CASSPQLGVYEQYF. The CDR3 DNA, read in part, is TGTGCCAGCAGCCCCCAGCTGGGGGTTTATGAACAGTAC. The chain uses TRBV4 and TRBJ2-7; 7 bases agree with TRBD2. The CDR3 end falls 1 residue outside the read, so it is completed with the germline J gene. CDR1 is LGHDT, CDR2 YNNKQL, per germline (reference sequence). V trimming: 5 bases; J trimming: 4 bases; junction bases outside the gene matches: 8. There are 14 residues in the CDR3.

As to this clone: The germline and genes are mouse ones. The read ends 1 residue shy of where the CDR3 ends; the end is completed using the germline J gene. The chain joins TRBV3 to TRBJ2-1, with no clear D. The CDR3 is 14 amino acids. Germline values: CDR1 SNHLY, CDR2 FYNGKV (reference sequence). V lost 9 bases to trimming and J lost 0 bases, with 12 bases between them. The CDR3 is CARRHLYNYAEQFF. Incomplete CDR3 DNA: TGTGCCAGAAGACACCTTTATAACTATGCTGAGCAGTTC.

On this clone itself: These gene names are mouse names. The read falls 1 residue short of the CDR3 end, and the missing part is taken from the germline J gene. The rearrangement links TRBV14 to TRBJ1-4, with D unresolved. Looked up from germline, CDR1 is SGHDT and CDR2 is FRDEAV. V gave up 0 bases and J gave up 0 bases, with 3 bases separating them. The CDR3 has 14 residues. The DNA read from the CDR3 is TGTGCCAGCAGTTTCTCCATTTCCAACGAAAGATTATTT. It yields the protein CASSFSISNERLF. The entire CDR3 protein is CASSFSISNERLFF.

As regards this clone: Any gene name here is a mouse gene name. The read stops 1 residue short of the end of the CDR3; the missing end is completed from the germline J gene. The V gene is TRBV3, the J gene TRBJ1-4; no firm D call. CDR1 is SNHLY, CDR2 FYNGKV, per germline (reference sequence). The V end was cut by 4 bases, the J end by 0 bases, with 9 bases between. CDR3 length: 15 amino acids. The CDR3 sequence: CASSSITLSNERLFF. The sequenced part of the CDR3 DNA is TGTGCCAGCAGCTCCATAACCCTTTCCAACGAAAGATTATTT.

On this clone itself: Mouse gene names apply. The read ends 1 residue before the CDR3 terminus; that terminus is restored from the germline J gene. The chain is built from TRBV2 and TRBJ1-6; possible D gene TRBD1, 6 bases. TRBJ1-6 is an ORF, and what it does is uncertain. The CDR3 contains 14 residues. CDR1 is LGHNA and CDR2 is YSYQKL in the germline V gene. With 4 bases removed from V and 3 bases from J, the gap between germline ends came to 7 bases. Here the CDR3 reads CASSRDNYNSPLYF. Partial CDR3 DNA: TGTGCCAGCAGCCGGGACAACTATAATTCGCCCCTCTAC.

On this clone: Mouse germline and gene names are used. Sequencing ends 1 residue short of the CDR3 end; the germline J gene provides the rest. The genes are TRBV13-2 and TRBJ2-1; TRBD1 agrees at 10 bases. The CDR3 is 16 residues long. J was trimmed by 0 bases and V by 0 bases; bases with no gene match: 0. In germline, CDR1 is NNHNN, CDR2 SYGAGS (reference sequence). CDR3 bases read: TGTGCCAGCGGTGATGGGACAGGGGGTAACTATGCTGAGCAGTTC. Its translation: CASGDGTGGNYAEQF. The full CDR3 protein reads CASGDGTGGNYAEQFF.

This clone was counted between two and nine times. The germline and genes are mouse ones. The CDR3 extends 1 residue past the end of the read, so its final part is completed from the germline J gene. The V and J genes are TRBV26 and TRBJ2-1, with 9 bases that match TRBD1. There are 13 residues in the CDR3. J was trimmed by 6 bases and V by 4 bases; bases with no gene match: 1. The V gene's germline CDR1 is KGHPV and CDR2 FQNQEV (reference sequence). CDR3 DNA (partial): TGTGCCAGCAGTCCGGGACAGGGTGCTGAGCAGTTC. Its translation is CASSPGQGAEQF. The whole CDR3 protein is CASSPGQGAEQFF.

As concerns this clone: Each gene name is a mouse one. Read sequence stops 1 residue before the CDR3 end, and the germline J gene provides the missing end. The gene calls are TRBV13-2 and TRBJ2-7, with 11 bases matching TRBD2. Germline CDR1 reads NNHNN; CDR2 reads SYGAGS (reference sequence). This CDR3 comprises 13 residues. J gave up 4 bases and V 6 bases, and 3 bases lay outside the gene matches. This chain's CDR3 is CASEGLGGYEQYF. The DNA read from the CDR3 is TGTGCCAGCGAAGGACTGGGGGGTTATGAACAGTAC.

To note about this clone: Gene names are the mouse ones. The CDR3 end is not reached by the read, which stops 1 residue before it; the germline J gene fills it in. The V gene is TRBV31, the J gene TRBJ2-3; D is uncertain. This CDR3 has 11 amino acids. V dropped 2 bases and J dropped 3 bases, with 3 bases sitting between them. The germline V gene encodes CDR1 GKSSPN and CDR2 SITVG. CDR3 residues: CAWSSAETLYF. The part of the CDR3 DNA that was read is TGTGCCTGGAGTTCGGCAGAAACGCTGTAT.

With respect to this clone: Gene names are the mouse ones. The CDR3 end falls 1 residue outside the read, so it is completed with the germline J gene. Other nucleotide sequences in the sample specify the same CDR3. The chain combines TRBV13-3 with TRBJ2-4; 8 bases are a match to TRBD2. Germline loops: CDR1 NNHDY, CDR2 SYVADS. V lost 2 bases and J lost 4; bases outside the gene matches: 0. The CDR3 loop spans 13 amino acids. CDR3 DNA, as far as it was read: TGTGCCAGCAGTGACTGGGGGGAAAACACCTTGTAC. Amino acid sequence: CASSDWGENTLY. The entire CDR3 protein reads CASSDWGENTLYF.

Turning to this clone: Gene names are the mouse ones. Read data end 1 residue before the CDR3 end; the end is taken from the germline J gene. This chain uses TRBV12-1 with TRBJ2-1, with 12 bases that match TRBD2. CDR3 length: 16 amino acids. The V gene's germline CDR1 is SGHSN and CDR2 HYEKVE. V shed 1 base and J 4 bases; nucleotides not matched to a gene: 4. The CDR3 loop reads CASSLDWGGAYAEQFF. The sequenced part of the CDR3 DNA is TGTGCCAGCTCTCTAGACTGGGGGGGCGCTTATGCTGAGCAGTTC.

Comments on this clone: Any gene name here is a mouse gene name. The read ends 1 residue early relative to the CDR3; the germline J gene fills the gap. The chain couples TRBV5 to TRBJ1-4; 7 nucleotides agree with TRBD1. Trimming at V came to 1 base and at J to 4 bases, leaving 6 bases not matched to a gene. CDR1 is LGHNA, CDR2 YNLKQL, per germline (reference sequence). This CDR3 has 16 residues. The CDR3 is CASSQGGGRGNERLFF. CDR3 DNA, as far as it was read: TGTGCCAGCAGCCAAGGAGGGGGCCGGGGCAACGAAAGATTATTT.

Comment on this clone: The listed genes are named as in mouse. The read finishes 1 residue shy of the CDR3 end, and the germline J gene is used to complete it. The chain combines TRBV31 with TRBJ1-4, with a possible D match to TRBD1 (6 bases). The V and J ends lost 3 bases and 5 bases respectively, with 10 bases between them. Germline values: CDR1 GKSSPN, CDR2 SITVG. The CDR3 is made up of 13 amino acids. The sequenced CDR3 bases are TGTGCCTGGAGCGCTACAGGGAACGAAAGATTATTT. As protein: CAWSATGNERLF. The entire CDR3 protein is CAWSATGNERLFF.

This clone was observed a handful of times. Mouse gene names and germline throughout. The CDR3 is cut off 1 residue early in the read; its end comes from the germline J gene. The same CDR3 is also encoded by other DNA sequences in this sample. This chain uses TRBV16 with TRBJ2-7; 9 bases are shared with TRBD2. The germline gives CDR1 SGHSA, CDR2 FRNQAP. The CDR3 totals 13 residues. V shed 3 bases, J shed 3 bases, and the junction held 0 bases outside the gene matches. The sequenced part of the CDR3 DNA is TGTGCAAGCAGCTTGACTGGGGGCTATGAACAGTAC. This sequence encodes CASSLTGGYEQY. The CDR3 in full is CASSLTGGYEQYF.

Of note for this clone: The germline and genes are mouse ones. The CDR3 goes on 1 residue after the read ends, and that part is filled in from the germline J gene. The chain is built from TRBV31 and TRBJ1-4; D remains ambiguous. This CDR3 spans 12 amino acids. Germline V gives CDR1 GKSSPN, CDR2 SITVG. Trimming removed 1 base from V and 4 bases from J, with 4 bases in between. This CDR3 reads CAWSPVNERLFF. The sequenced part of the CDR3 DNA is TGTGCCTGGAGTCCAGTCAACGAAAGATTATTT.

Details on this clone: Gene names are mouse gene names. The sequence runs out 1 residue before the end of the CDR3; the remainder is reconstructed from the germline J gene. The chain has TRBV22 and TRBJ2-3. TRBV22 is noted as a pseudogene. There are 14 residues in the CDR3. This chain's CDR3 is CASSRRGSAETLYF. The CDR3 DNA, read in part, is TGTGCCAGCAGTAGACGGGGAAGTGCAGAAACGCTGTAT.

About this clone: All gene names here are mouse names. Read sequence stops 1 residue before the CDR3 end, and the germline J gene provides the missing end. V usage is TRBV12-1 and J usage is TRBJ2-2, with D tentatively TRBD1 (6 bases). Trimming took 0 bases from V and 6 from J, leaving 7 bases between them. The CDR3 sequence is 13 residues long. Germline V gene lookup returns CDR1 SGHSN and CDR2 HYEKVE. CDR3 sequence: CASSLAGAGQLYF. The CDR3 DNA, read in part, is TGTGCCAGCTCTCTCGCAGGGGCCGGGCAGCTCTAC.

The count of this clone is one. Gene names denote mouse genes. Read sequence stops 1 residue before the CDR3 end, and the germline J gene provides the missing end. The same CDR3 arises from other DNA sequences in this sample as well. V usage is TRBV16 and J usage is TRBJ2-4, with D unresolved. The V and J ends lost 0 bases and 0 bases respectively, with 4 bases between them. Germline CDR1 SGHSA, CDR2 FRNQAP. This CDR3 spans 14 amino acids. The part of the CDR3 DNA that was read is TGTGCAAGCAGCTTAGAGGGTAGTCAAAACACCTTGTAC. Translating gives CASSLEGSQNTLY. The entire CDR3 reads CASSLEGSQNTLYF.